This T cell receptor (beta chain) was documented in a study of metastatic and nonmetastatic thyroid tumors. The overall study: Repertoire comparisons spanned blood and tumor or nodule tissue from malignant and benign thyroid patients. Study-wide results and caveats: In blood and tumor, TCR beta diversity was reportedly significantly higher in malignant thyroid tumors than in benign nodules.

Nobody among the patients had been given any treatment before thyroid surgery. This clone was seen many times. The antigen is unknown. The germline gives CDR1 MNHNS, CDR2 SASEGT. V dropped 8 bases and J dropped 7; count of bases not matched to a gene: 15. The CDR3 is made up of 16 amino acids. With MiXCR, TCRdb reprocessed the PCR reads. The sample consists of around 28,000 clones, approximately 12% of them appearing once. The clonotype originates from a female donor with papillary thyroid cancer or a benign thyroid nodule (not recorded which). Some clones in this sample may be carry-over from other donors' samples. The sample was blood. The gene calls are TRBV6-1 and TRBJ2-1; 9 positions agree with TRBD2. CDR3 in DNA: TGTGCCAGCCCCGCCGATGGGCGGGAGGGCCTAAATGAGCAGTTCTTC. It encodes CASPADGREGLNEQFF.